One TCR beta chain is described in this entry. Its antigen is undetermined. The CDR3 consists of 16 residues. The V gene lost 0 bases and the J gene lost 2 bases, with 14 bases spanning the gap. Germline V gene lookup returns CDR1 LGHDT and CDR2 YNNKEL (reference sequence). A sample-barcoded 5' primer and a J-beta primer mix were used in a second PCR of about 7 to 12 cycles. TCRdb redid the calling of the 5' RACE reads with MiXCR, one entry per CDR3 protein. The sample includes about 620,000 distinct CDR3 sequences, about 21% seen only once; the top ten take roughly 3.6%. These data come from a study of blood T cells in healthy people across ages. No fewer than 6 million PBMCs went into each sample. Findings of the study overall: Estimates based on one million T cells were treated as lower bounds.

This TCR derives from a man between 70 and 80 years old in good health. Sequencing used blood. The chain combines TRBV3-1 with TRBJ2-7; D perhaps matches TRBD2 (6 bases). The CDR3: CASSQDGGGRTYEQYF. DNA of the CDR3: TGTGCCAGCAGCCAAGATGGCGGAGGGAGGACCTACGAGCAGTACTTC.